Given below is one T cell receptor (beta chain) in context. This entry comes from a study of blood T cell repertoires in COVID-19. As handled by the study authors: Researchers report that nucleated cell counts were estimated from reference gene primer amplification. TCRdb's table, derived via immunoSEQ multiplex PCR, lists solely in-frame clones and lacks some. V, J and clone size are those of that table, while D and trimming were read from the DNA. The table has 100,000 to 150,000 clones, approximately 82% seen once. V was clipped by 5 bases and J by 0 bases, with 4 bases between them. The CDR3 spans 12 residues. The germline CDR1 and CDR2 sequences are KGHSH and LQKENI.

This TCR was recovered from a man aged 55 to 70 with acute or convalescent COVID-19. The chain carries TRBV18 and TRBJ2-5, with D unresolved. The material sequenced was peripheral blood. The CDR3 DNA sequence: TGTGCCAGCTCAGAGTACCAAGAGACCCAGTACTTC. Protein: CASSEYQETQYF.